A single sample is the source of the 25 T cell receptor beta chains below, sequenced in a study of low-dose radiotherapy and immunotherapy resistance in tumors. TRAV- and TRBV-specific primers were used for first-strand cDNA, which covered alpha and beta chains. Using a constant-region primer together with a V-primer adapter, TCRs were subjected to around 20 PCR cycles of amplification. TCRdb re-analysed the reads in MiXCR, keeping a single row per CDR3 protein. The table lists roughly 56,000 distinct CDR3 sequences, about a quarter of them singletons. As for time point: after trial treatment. Treatment denoted: LDRT plus nivolumab, ipilimumab, low-dose cyclophosphamide and aspirin (RACIN trial). The specimen was PBMCs, collected after low-dose radiotherapy plus immunotherapy. Receptors originate from a male donor with prostate cancer.

This clonotype was picked up many times. V and J are TRBV5-1 and TRBJ2-7; a possible D gene is TRBD1 (6 bases). With 6 bases removed from V and 0 bases from J, the gap between germline ends came to 16 bases. The CDR3 is 15 amino acids. Looked up from germline, CDR1 is SGHRS and CDR2 is YFSETQ. The CDR3 is CASNLFGDNSYEQYF. The CDR3 DNA is TGCGCCAGCAACCTTTTTGGGGACAACTCCTACGAGCAGTACTTC.

For this clonotype: Because the CDR3's place on the DNA is in doubt, the DNA is left out and the CDR3 is given as listed by TCRdb. J is TRBJ2-1 and V is TRBV9; the DNA was not compared with TRBD1, the D call given in the table. Both ends counted, the CDR3 spans 24 residues. Germline V gene sequence: CDR1 SGDLS, CDR2 YYNGEE. This chain's CDR3 is CASTNQTALYFCATSEEPGTEQFF.

As concerns this clonotype: It is likely a read error: a sequence one base away is far more abundant. This chain links TRBV6-6 with TRBJ1-2; no clear D. The germline CDR1 and CDR2 sequences are MNHNY and SVGAGI (reference sequence). This CDR3 comprises 15 residues. The V end was cut by 5 bases, the J end by 2 bases, with 15 bases between. CDR3 sequence reads: CASSHTPTENYGYTF. The DNA for the CDR3 is TGTGCCAGCAGTCATACCCCGACTGAGAACTATGGCTACACCTTC.

This clonotype occurred many times. The chain recombines TRBV6-2 or TRBV6-3 with TRBJ2-3; TRBD2 matches at 8 bases. CDR3 length: 17 amino acids. V lost 6 bases, J lost 1 base, and 12 bases stayed unmatched. The V gene's germline CDR1 is MNHEY and CDR2 SVGEGT. CDR3 sequence reads: CASSVTTSGGGTDTQYF. Written as DNA, the CDR3 is TGTGCCAGCAGCGTTACAACCAGCGGGGGCGGCACAGATACGCAGTATTTT.

This clonotype was counted many times. The chain is built from TRBV4-2 and TRBJ2-1, with 11 bases fitting TRBD2. V gave up 3 bases and J gave up 8 bases; unmatched junction bases: 6. CDR3 length: 15 residues. Germline V lookup: CDR1 LGHNA, CDR2 YNFKEQ. This CDR3 is CASSHSGGAGYEQFF. The CDR3, as DNA: TGTGCCAGCAGCCATAGCGGGGGGGCCGGGTATGAGCAGTTCTTC.

On this clonotype itself: A far larger clone is off by one base, so a read error is likely. The V gene is TRBV6-2 or TRBV6-3, the J gene TRBJ2-1; the D gene is possibly TRBD2 (5 bases). With 6 bases removed from V and 10 bases from J, the gap between germline ends came to 13 bases. The CDR3 length is 12 residues. CDR1 MNHEY and CDR2 SVGEGT come from the germline V gene. The CDR3 spells CASSTGVYEQFF. Here the CDR3 DNA reads TGTGCCAGCAGCACCGGGGTCTACGAGCAGTTCTTC.

In this sample, this clonotype turned up many times. The rearrangement uses TRBV29-1 and TRBJ2-7; TRBD2 aligns across 8 bases. V lost 4 bases, J lost 0 bases, and 2 bases stayed unmatched. The CDR3 consists of 13 residues. Germline-derived CDR1 and CDR2 are SQVTM and ANQGSEA. Here the CDR3 DNA reads TGCAGCGTTGGCGGGGGGCTCTCCTACGAGCAGTACTTC. Its translation is CSVGGGLSYEQYF.

About this clonotype itself: A far bigger clonotype differs at one base, so this is likely a read error. This rearrangement joins TRBV11-2 to TRBJ2-1; the match to TRBD2 covers 8 bases. J gave up 3 bases and V 6 bases, and 1 base lay outside the gene matches. Germline CDR1 is SGHAT and CDR2 is FQNNGV. This CDR3 has 13 residues. The CDR3 nucleotides are TGTGCCAGCAGGCGGGGGGACTACAATGAGCAGTTCTTC. Translated, it gives CASRRGDYNEQFF. Full variable domain (missing parts from reference TRBV11-2 and TRBJ2-1): EAGVAQSPRYKIIEKRQSVAFWCNPISGHATLYWYQQILGQGPKLLIQFQNNGVVDDSQLPKDRFSAERLKGVDSTLKIQPAKLEDSAVYLCASRRGDYNEQFFGPGTRLTVL.

Details on this clonotype: A far larger clone differs by one base, so this is likely a read error. The V and J genes are TRBV10-3 and TRBJ2-3; possible D gene TRBD1, 6 bases. The closer fit of TRBJ2-1 to the DNA end suggests the J call may be wrong. The CDR3 has 15 amino acids. Germline V gene data show CDR1 as ENHRY and CDR2 as SYGVKD. The CDR3 DNA sequence: TGTGCCATCAGTGAGGACAGGTCCTCCTGCAATGAGCAGTTCTTC. This gives the protein CAISEDRSSCNEQFF.

This clonotype was counted ten times or more. The chain joins TRBV4-1 to TRBJ2-7, with TRBD1 identical over 7 bases. The CDR3 sequence is 15 residues long. Germline V gene lookup returns CDR1 MGHRA and CDR2 YSYEKL. V shed 1 base, J shed 1 base, and the junction held 4 bases outside the gene matches. The CDR3 region is CASSQVGGVSYEQYF. The CDR3 DNA reads as TGCGCCAGCAGCCAAGTAGGGGGCGTTTCCTACGAGCAGTACTTC.

This rearrangement joins TRBV11-2 to TRBJ2-5; D gene unclear. The germline gives CDR1 SGHAT, CDR2 FQNNGV. Trimming removed 0 bases at V and 2 bases at J, with 7 bases between. This CDR3 is 14 amino acids long. The CDR3 protein is CASSLEVTQETQYF. CDR3 bases: TGTGCCAGCAGCTTAGAGGTTACACAAGAGACCCAGTACTTC.

This clonotype was seen many times. The rearrangement joins TRBV30 to TRBJ2-7; 10 bases map to TRBD1. The germline V gene has CDR1 GTSNPN and CDR2 SVGIG (reference sequence). This CDR3 has 15 residues. V lost 5 bases to trimming and J lost 2 bases; unmatched junction nucleotides: 9. CDR3 sequence (DNA): TGTGCCTGGGCGACGGGACAGGGGACGACCTACGAGCAGTACTTC. Translating gives CAWATGQGTTYEQYF.

This clonotype occurred many times. The chain has TRBV28 and TRBJ2-2; D perhaps matches TRBD1 (7 bases). CDR3 length: 15 amino acids. CDR1 and CDR2 from the germline V gene are MDHEN and SYDVKM. Trimming removed 5 bases at V and 5 bases at J, with 15 bases between. The CDR3 protein is CASSRNRGGTGELFF. The CDR3 nucleotides are TGTGCCAGCAGTCGAAACAGGGGAGGTACCGGGGAGCTGTTTTTT.

The chain carries TRBV28 and TRBJ2-7; no firm D call. The germline gives CDR1 MDHEN, CDR2 SYDVKM. The V and J ends lost 3 bases and 6 bases respectively, with 12 bases between them. This CDR3 is built from 13 residues. The CDR3 loop reads CASSFSGPTEQYF. As DNA, the CDR3 is TGTGCCAGCAGTTTTTCCGGACCAACCGAGCAGTACTTC.

This clonotype occurred many times. V gene TRBV6-5 combines with J gene TRBJ1-2; 9 nucleotides line up with TRBD1. V lost 5 bases to trimming and J lost 4 bases; unmatched junction nucleotides: 11. This CDR3 comprises 16 residues. The germline CDR1 and CDR2 sequences are MNHEY and SVGAGI. The CDR3 DNA follows: TGTGCCAGCAGTCCTAGCTTCCGGGACAGGGCCTATGGCTACACCTTC. It yields the protein CASSPSFRDRAYGYTF.

This clonotype came up many times. The chain combines TRBV19 with TRBJ2-1, with D tentatively TRBD2 (6 bases). V was pared by 3 bases and J by 9 bases, with 12 bases between. Germline V lookup: CDR1 LNHDA, CDR2 SQIVND (reference sequence). The CDR3 is 13 residues long. The CDR3 sequence is CASSIGWTTEQFF. The CDR3 DNA is TGTGCCAGTAGTATTGGGTGGACTACTGAGCAGTTCTTC.

This clonotype was observed many times. The chain employs TRBV5-5 and TRBJ2-5, with D possibly being TRBD2 (6 bases). Trimming stripped 5 bases from V and 0 bases from J, with 11 bases between. CDR1 and CDR2 (germline): SGHKS, YYEKEE (reference sequence). This CDR3 is 14 amino acids long. Here the CDR3 DNA reads TGTGCCAGCAGTTCGGGACTCCACCAAGAGACCCAGTACTTC. Its translation is CASSSGLHQETQYF. The whole variable domain, filled in from reference TRBV5-5 and TRBJ2-5, reads DAGVTQSPTHLIKTRGQQVTLRCSPISGHKSVSWYQQVLGQGPQFIFQYYEKEERGRGNFPDRFSARQFPNYSSELNVNALLLGDSALYLCASSSGLHQETQYFGPGTRLLVL.

In this sample, this clonotype turned up many times. This chain uses TRBV11-2 with TRBJ2-7; tentative D call: TRBD1 (5 bases). The V and J ends lost 5 bases and 0 bases respectively, with 17 bases between them. The germline gives CDR1 SGHAT, CDR2 FQNNGV. The CDR3 spans 16 residues. CDR3 coding DNA: TGTGCCAGCAGCCCTATTGGCCGACAGAGCTCCTACGAGCAGTACTTC. Translated: CASSPIGRQSSYEQYF.

This clonotype was found many times. The chain couples TRBV5-1 to TRBJ2-3, with 11 bases that match TRBD2. Germline V gene data show CDR1 as SGHRS and CDR2 as YFSETQ. This CDR3 is built from 17 residues. Trimming cost V 3 bases and J 1 base; bases outside gene matches: 7. The CDR3 sequence is CASSSPTSGIRTDTQYF. In DNA form, the CDR3 reads TGCGCCAGCAGCTCCCCGACTAGCGGGATTCGCACAGATACGCAGTATTTT.

This sequence joins TRBV2 and TRBJ1-6, with D tentatively TRBD1 (6 bases). Germline V CDR1 and CDR2: SNHLY, FYNNEI. The V and J ends lost 1 base and 6 bases respectively, with 7 bases between them. The CDR3 loop spans 14 amino acids. The CDR3 region has the DNA TGTGCCAGCAGTGAAGTCAGGGGTAATTCACCCCTCCACTTT. The encoded protein is CASSEVRGNSPLHF.

CDR3 in amino acids: CATGSQSLNEQFF. CDR3 in DNA: TGTGCCACCGGGTCACAGTCTCTCAATGAGCAGTTCTTC. The chain uses TRBV15 and TRBJ2-1; no reliable D call. In germline, CDR1 is LNHNV, CDR2 YYDKDF (reference sequence). Between the trimmed V and J ends, which lost 8 bases and 6 bases, there was a span of 14 bases. This CDR3 contains 13 residues. The full variable domain, its missing parts supplied by reference TRBV15 and TRBJ2-1, is DAMVIQNPRYQVTQFGKPVTLSCSQTLNHNVMYWYQQKSSQAPKLLFHYYDKDFNNEADTPDNFQSRRPNTSFCFLDIRSPGLGDTAMYLCATGSQSLNEQFFGPGTRLTVL.

The V gene is TRBV20-1, the J gene TRBJ1-1; weak D call: TRBD1 (6 bases). Germline V gives CDR1 DFQATT, CDR2 SNEGSKA (reference sequence). CDR3 length: 12 amino acids. The germline V and J ends were trimmed by 1 base and 6 bases, with 9 bases remaining between them. CDR3 sequence reads: CSARGQGSEAFF. For the CDR3, the DNA is TGCAGTGCTAGAGGGCAGGGGTCTGAAGCTTTCTTT.

This clonotype is labeled medium-sized (0.01 to 0.1%). This rearrangement joins TRBV5-4 to TRBJ2-7; D perhaps matches TRBD1 (5 bases). The CDR3 contains 14 residues. V lost 1 base and J lost 6, with 14 bases in between. The germline gives CDR1 SGHNT, CDR2 YYREEE (reference sequence). CDR3 protein: CASSLPGPGGEQYF. CDR3 in DNA: TGTGCCAGCAGCTTGCCAGGGCCGGGTGGCGAGCAGTACTTC.

Ten or more counts support this clonotype. The chain carries TRBV2 and TRBJ1-2; D unclear. V lost 2 bases and J lost 0, with 7 bases in between. Germline CDR1 SNHLY, CDR2 FYNNEI. The CDR3 runs 14 residues. The CDR3 loop is CASSENYANYGYTF. In DNA, the CDR3 is TGTGCCAGCAGTGAAAACTACGCTAACTATGGCTACACCTTC.

The table lists this clonotype with many counts. This chain uses TRBV12-5 with TRBJ2-7, with a tentative D call TRBD1 (5 bases). The germline V gene encodes CDR1 LGHNT and CDR2 FRNRAP. Trimming stripped 1 base from V and 1 base from J, with 8 bases between. This CDR3 is built from 14 residues. The CDR3 region has the DNA TGTGCTAGTGGTTTGGGGGGCGGTTCCTACGAGCAGTACTTC. This encodes CASGLGGGSYEQYF. The entire variable domain, with the rest obtained from reference TRBV12-5 and TRBJ2-7, is as follows: DARVTQTPRHKVTEMGQEVTMRCQPILGHNTVFWYRQTMMQGLELLAYFRNRAPLDDSGMPKDRFSAEMPDATLATLKIQPSEPRDSAVYFCASGLGGGSYEQYFGPGTRLTVT.